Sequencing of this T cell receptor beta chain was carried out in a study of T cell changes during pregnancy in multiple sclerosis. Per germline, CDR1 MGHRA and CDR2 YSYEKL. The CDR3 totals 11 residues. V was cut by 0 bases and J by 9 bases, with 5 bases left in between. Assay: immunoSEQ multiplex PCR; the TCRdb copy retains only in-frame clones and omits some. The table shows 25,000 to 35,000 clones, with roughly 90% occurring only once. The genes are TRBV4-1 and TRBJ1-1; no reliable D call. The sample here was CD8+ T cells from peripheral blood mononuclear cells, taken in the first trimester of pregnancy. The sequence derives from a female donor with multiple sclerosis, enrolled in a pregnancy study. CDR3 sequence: CASSQDRKAFF. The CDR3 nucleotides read TGCGCCAGCAGCCAAGACAGGAAAGCTTTCTTT.